These 7 T cell receptor beta chains originate from one sample sequenced in a study of shared T cell receptors in the human thymus. The data were produced by immunoSEQ multiplex PCR, yet TCRdb's version contains in-frame clones alone and is incomplete. The sample lists 700,000 or so clones, 75% to 90% occurring once. Another study also made use of these data, one on human thymus T cells.

Sequenced material: thymocytes. The source is a girl less than two years old with a congenital heart defect.

The rearrangement joins TRBV5-1 to TRBJ1-4, with TRBD1 matching over 7 bases. Looked up from germline, CDR1 is SGHRS and CDR2 is YFSETQ. V shed 0 bases, J shed 12 bases, and the junction held 11 bases outside the gene matches. There are 15 residues in the CDR3. The CDR3: CASSLVQGGKGELFF. The CDR3 nucleotides read TGCGCCAGCAGCTTGGTCCAGGGGGGTAAGGGAGAACTGTTTTTT. Together with reference TRBV5-1 and TRBJ1-4, the CDR3 gives the full variable domain: KAGVTQTPRYLIKTRGQQVTLSCSPISGHRSVSWYQQTPGQGLQFLFEYFSETQRNKGNFPGRFSGRQFSNSRSEMNVSTLELGDSALYLCASSLVQGGKGELFFGSGTQLSVL.

V and J are TRBV10-3 and TRBJ1-3; D perhaps matches TRBD1 (6 bases). Trimming cost V 8 bases and J 4 bases, with 18 bases left between them. This CDR3 has 15 residues. CDR1 is ENHRY and CDR2 is SYGVKD in the germline V gene. The CDR3 region has the DNA TGTGCCATCTCGGCCCCCGGGACAACGGGAAACACCATATATTTT. Protein: CAISAPGTTGNTIYF.

The chain joins TRBV4-1 to TRBJ2-1, with TRBD2 matching 12 bases. V was pared by 4 bases and J by 4 bases, with 8 bases of the junction left unmatched. Germline assignment: CDR1 MGHRA and CDR2 YSYEKL. There are 17 residues in the CDR3. The chain's CDR3 is CASSLGLAGFTYNEQFF. DNA for the CDR3: TGCGCCAGCAGCCTTGGACTAGCGGGGTTTACGTACAATGAGCAGTTCTTC.

This clone showed up just once. The chain combines TRBV7-9 with TRBJ1-4; 7 bases fit TRBD1. Looked up from germline, CDR1 is SEHNR and CDR2 is FQNEAQ (reference sequence). There are 14 residues in the CDR3. The junction had 5 bases not matched to a gene; V was cut back by 4 bases and J by 6 bases. Written as DNA, the CDR3 is TGTGCCAGCAGCTCCGCGGACAGGCATGAAAAACTGTTTTTT. This codes for CASSSADRHEKLFF.

The chain combines TRBV11-2 with TRBJ1-2; 9 positions match TRBD1. Per the germline V gene, CDR1 is SGHAT and CDR2 is FQNNGV. CDR3 length equals 15 residues. After removal of 4 bases from V and 4 bases from J, the junction contained 7 bases not matched to a gene. DNA for the CDR3: TGTGCCAGCAGCTCGACAGGGGGAGGTAGCTATGGCTACACCTTC. This translates into CASSSTGGGSYGYTF.

This chain joins TRBV5-1 and TRBJ2-1; 9 bases map to TRBD2. Trimming cost V 5 bases and J 8 bases; bases outside gene matches: 14. In germline, CDR1 is SGHRS, CDR2 YFSETQ. The CDR3 totals 16 residues. CDR3 sequence reads: CASRWGPGLAADEQFF. CDR3 DNA: TGCGCCAGCAGATGGGGTCCGGGACTAGCAGCGGATGAGCAGTTCTTC. The entire variable domain, with the rest obtained from reference TRBV5-1 and TRBJ2-1, is as follows: KAGVTQTPRYLIKTRGQQVTLSCSPISGHRSVSWYQQTPGQGLQFLFEYFSETQRNKGNFPGRFSGRQFSNSRSEMNVSTLELGDSALYLCASRWGPGLAADEQFFGPGTRLTVL.

The chain is built from TRBV6-1 and TRBJ1-5; D might be TRBD1 (5 bases). The ends were cut back, 4 bases at V and 2 bases at J, with 12 bases in the middle. This CDR3 region has 15 residues. Germline V gene sequence: CDR1 MNHNS, CDR2 SASEGT. In nucleotides, the CDR3 is TGTGCCAGCAGTGGAAGGACGGGGGGCAATCAGCCCCAGCATTTT. Translation gives CASSGRTGGNQPQHF.